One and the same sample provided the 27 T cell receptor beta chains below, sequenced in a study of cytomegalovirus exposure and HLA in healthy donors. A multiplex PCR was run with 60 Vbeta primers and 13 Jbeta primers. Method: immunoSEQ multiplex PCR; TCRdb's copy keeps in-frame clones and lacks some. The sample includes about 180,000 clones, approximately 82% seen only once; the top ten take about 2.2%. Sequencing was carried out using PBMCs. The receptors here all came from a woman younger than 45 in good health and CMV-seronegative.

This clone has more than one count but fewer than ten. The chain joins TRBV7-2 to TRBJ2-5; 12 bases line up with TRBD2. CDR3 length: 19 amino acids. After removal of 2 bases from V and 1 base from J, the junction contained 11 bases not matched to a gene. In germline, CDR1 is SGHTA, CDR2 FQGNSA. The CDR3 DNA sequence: TGTGCCAGCAGCTTAATGCTAGCGGGGGGGAGACCCGCCCAAGAGACCCAGTACTTC. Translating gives CASSLMLAGGRPAQETQYF.

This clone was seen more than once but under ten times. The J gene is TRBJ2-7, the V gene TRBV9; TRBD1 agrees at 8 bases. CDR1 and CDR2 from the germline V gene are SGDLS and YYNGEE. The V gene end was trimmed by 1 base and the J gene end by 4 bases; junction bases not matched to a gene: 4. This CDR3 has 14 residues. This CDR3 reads CASSVTQGAYEQYF. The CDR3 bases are TGTGCCAGCAGCGTAACGCAGGGGGCTTACGAGCAGTACTTC.

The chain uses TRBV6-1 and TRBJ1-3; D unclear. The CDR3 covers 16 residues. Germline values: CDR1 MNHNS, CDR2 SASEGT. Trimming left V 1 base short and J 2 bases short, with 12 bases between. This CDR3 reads CASSEVTALAGNTIYF. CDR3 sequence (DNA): TGTGCCAGCAGTGAAGTAACAGCCCTCGCTGGAAACACCATATATTTT.

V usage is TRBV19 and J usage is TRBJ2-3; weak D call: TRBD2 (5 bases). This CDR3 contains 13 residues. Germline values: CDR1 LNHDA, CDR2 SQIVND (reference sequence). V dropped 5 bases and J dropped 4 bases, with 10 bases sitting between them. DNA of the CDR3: TGTGCCAGTAGTCTTCTCGGGGCAGATACGCAGTATTTT. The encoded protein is CASSLLGADTQYF.

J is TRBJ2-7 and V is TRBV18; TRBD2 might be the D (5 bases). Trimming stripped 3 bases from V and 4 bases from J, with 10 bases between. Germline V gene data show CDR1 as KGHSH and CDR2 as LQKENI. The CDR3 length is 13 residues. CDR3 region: CASSPTSGYEQYF. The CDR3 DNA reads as TGTGCCAGCTCACCCACGTCGGGGTACGAGCAGTACTTC. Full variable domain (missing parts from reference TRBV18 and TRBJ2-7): NAGVMQNPRHLVRRRGQEARLRCSPMKGHSHVYWYRQLPEEGLKFMVYLQKENIIDESGMPKERFSAEFPKEGPSILRIQQVVRGDSAAYFCASSPTSGYEQYFGPGTRLTVT.

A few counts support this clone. CDR3 residues: CASSPWTGERVNTGELFF. The CDR3 region has the DNA TGTGCCAGCAGTCCCTGGACAGGAGAAAGGGTGAACACCGGGGAGCTGTTTTTT. The chain uses TRBV28 and TRBJ2-2; the match to TRBD1 covers 7 bases. V dropped 5 bases and J dropped 1; count of bases not matched to a gene: 13. CDR3 size: 18 residues. CDR1 and CDR2 (germline): MDHEN, SYDVKM.

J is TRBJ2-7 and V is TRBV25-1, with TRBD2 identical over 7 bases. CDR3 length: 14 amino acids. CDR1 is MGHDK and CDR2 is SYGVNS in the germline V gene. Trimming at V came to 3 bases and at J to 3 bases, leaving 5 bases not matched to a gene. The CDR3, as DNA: TGTGCCAGCAGTGACGCGGGACTACACTACGAGCAGTACTTC. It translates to CASSDAGLHYEQYF.

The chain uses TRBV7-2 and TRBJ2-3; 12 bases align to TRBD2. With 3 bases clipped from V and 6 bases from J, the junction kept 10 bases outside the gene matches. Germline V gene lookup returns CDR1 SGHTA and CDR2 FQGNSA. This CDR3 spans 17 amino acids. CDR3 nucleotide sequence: TGTGCCAGCAGCTTGGCGATGACTAGCGGGAGCATGGATACGCAGTATTTT. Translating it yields CASSLAMTSGSMDTQYF.

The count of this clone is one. The CDR3 DNA is TGTGCCAGCAGTCTCGGTAGCGGGATGCAAGAGACCCAGTACTTC. Its protein product is CASSLGSGMQETQYF. The chain uses TRBV2 and TRBJ2-5; 8 bases map to TRBD2. With V trimmed by 5 bases and J by 2 bases, 7 bases remained unmatched. This CDR3 has 15 amino acids. Germline V CDR1 and CDR2: SNHLY, FYNNEI.

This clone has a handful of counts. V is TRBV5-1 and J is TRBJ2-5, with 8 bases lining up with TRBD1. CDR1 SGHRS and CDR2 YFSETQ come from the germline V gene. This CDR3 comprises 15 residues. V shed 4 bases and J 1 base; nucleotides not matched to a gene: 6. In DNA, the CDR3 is TGCGCCAGCAGCGTAGCCGGGACAGGCCAAGAGACCCAGTACTTC. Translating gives CASSVAGTGQETQYF. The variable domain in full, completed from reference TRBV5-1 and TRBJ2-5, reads KAGVTQTPRYLIKTRGQQVTLSCSPISGHRSVSWYQQTPGQGLQFLFEYFSETQRNKGNFPGRFSGRQFSNSRSEMNVSTLELGDSALYLCASSVAGTGQETQYFGPGTRLLVL.

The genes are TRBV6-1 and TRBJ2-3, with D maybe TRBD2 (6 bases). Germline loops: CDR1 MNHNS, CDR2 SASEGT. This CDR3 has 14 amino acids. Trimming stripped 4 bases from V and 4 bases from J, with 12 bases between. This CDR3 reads CASSVGGTSDTQYF. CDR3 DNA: TGTGCCAGCAGTGTGGGCGGGACCTCAGATACGCAGTATTTT.

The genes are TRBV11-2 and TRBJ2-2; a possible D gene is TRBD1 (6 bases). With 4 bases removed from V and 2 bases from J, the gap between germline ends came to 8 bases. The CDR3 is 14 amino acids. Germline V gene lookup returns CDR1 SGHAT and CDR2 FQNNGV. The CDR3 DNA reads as TGTGCCAGCAGCTGGGGGCCAAACACCGGGGAGCTGTTTTTT. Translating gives CASSWGPNTGELFF.

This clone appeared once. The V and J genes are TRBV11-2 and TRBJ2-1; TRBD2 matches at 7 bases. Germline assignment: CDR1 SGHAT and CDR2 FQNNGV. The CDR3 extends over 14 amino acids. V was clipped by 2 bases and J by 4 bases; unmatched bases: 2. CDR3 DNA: TGTGCCAGCAGCTTACTTAGCGGGTACAATGAGCAGTTCTTC. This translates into CASSLLSGYNEQFF.

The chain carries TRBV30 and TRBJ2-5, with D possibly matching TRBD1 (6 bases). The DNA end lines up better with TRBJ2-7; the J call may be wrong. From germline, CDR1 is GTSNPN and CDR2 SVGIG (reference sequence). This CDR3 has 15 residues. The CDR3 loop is CAWSVQTGSSYEQYF. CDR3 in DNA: TGTGCCTGGAGTGTACAAACAGGGAGCTCCTACGAGCAGTACTTC.

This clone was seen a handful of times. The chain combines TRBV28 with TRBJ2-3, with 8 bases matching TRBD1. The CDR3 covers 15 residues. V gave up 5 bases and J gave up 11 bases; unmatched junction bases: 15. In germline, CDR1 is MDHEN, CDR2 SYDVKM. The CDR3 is CASSVWAQGARGQYF. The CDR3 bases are TGTGCCAGCAGTGTCTGGGCCCAGGGGGCGCGCGGGCAGTATTTT. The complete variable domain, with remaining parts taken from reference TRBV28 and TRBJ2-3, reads DVKVTQSSRYLVKRTGEKVFLECVQDMDHENMFWYRQDPGLGLRLIYFSYDVKMKEKGDIPEGYSVSREKKERFSLILESASTNQTSMYLCASSVWAQGARGQYFGPGTRLTVL.

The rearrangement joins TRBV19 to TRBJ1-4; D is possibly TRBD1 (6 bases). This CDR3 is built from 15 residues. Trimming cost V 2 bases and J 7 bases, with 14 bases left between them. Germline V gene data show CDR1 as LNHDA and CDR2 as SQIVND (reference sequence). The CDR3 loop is CASSITGPGSEKLFF. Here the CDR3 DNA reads TGTGCCAGTAGTATAACAGGGCCTGGAAGTGAAAAACTGTTTTTT.

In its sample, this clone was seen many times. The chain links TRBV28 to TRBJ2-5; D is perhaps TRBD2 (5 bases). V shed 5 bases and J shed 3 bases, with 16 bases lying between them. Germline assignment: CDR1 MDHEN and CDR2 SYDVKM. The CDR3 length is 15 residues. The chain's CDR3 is CASSLLSWGEETQYF. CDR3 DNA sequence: TGTGCCAGCAGTCTGCTCAGCTGGGGAGAAGAGACCCAGTACTTC.

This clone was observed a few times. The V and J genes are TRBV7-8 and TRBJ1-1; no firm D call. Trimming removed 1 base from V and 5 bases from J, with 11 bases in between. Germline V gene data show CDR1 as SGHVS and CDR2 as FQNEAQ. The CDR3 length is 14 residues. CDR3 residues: CASSLEPLGTEAFF. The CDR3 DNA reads TGTGCCAGCAGCTTAGAGCCTCTCGGGACTGAAGCTTTCTTT.

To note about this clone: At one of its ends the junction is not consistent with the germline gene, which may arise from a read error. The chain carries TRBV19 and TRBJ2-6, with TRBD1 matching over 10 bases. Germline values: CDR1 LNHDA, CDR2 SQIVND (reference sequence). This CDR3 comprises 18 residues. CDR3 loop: CASTPRDRGYSGANGLTF. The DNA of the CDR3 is TGTGCCAGTACTCCGCGGGACAGGGGCTACTCTGGGGCCAACGGCCTGACTTTC. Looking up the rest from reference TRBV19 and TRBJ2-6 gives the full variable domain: DGGITQSPKYLFRKEGQNVTLSCEQNLNHDAMYWYRQDPGQGLRLIYYSQIVNDFQKGDIAEGYSVSREKKESFPLTVTSAQKNPTAFYLCASTPRDRGYSGANGLTFGAGSRLTVL.

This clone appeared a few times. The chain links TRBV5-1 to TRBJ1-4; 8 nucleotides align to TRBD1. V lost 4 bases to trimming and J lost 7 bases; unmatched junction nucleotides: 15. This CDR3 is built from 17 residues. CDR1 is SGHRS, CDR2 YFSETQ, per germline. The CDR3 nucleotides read TGCGCCAGCAGCCCGCGGACAGGGAGTGCTGGTGGTGAAAAACTGTTTTTT. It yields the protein CASSPRTGSAGGEKLFF. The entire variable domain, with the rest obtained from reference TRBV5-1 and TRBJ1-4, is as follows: KAGVTQTPRYLIKTRGQQVTLSCSPISGHRSVSWYQQTPGQGLQFLFEYFSETQRNKGNFPGRFSGRQFSNSRSEMNVSTLELGDSALYLCASSPRTGSAGGEKLFFGSGTQLSVL.

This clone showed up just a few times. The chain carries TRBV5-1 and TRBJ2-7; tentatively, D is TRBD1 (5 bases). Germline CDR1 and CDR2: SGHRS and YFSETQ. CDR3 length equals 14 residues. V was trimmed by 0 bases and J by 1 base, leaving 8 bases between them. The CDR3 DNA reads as TGCGCCAGCAGCTTGGTAGACAGTTCCTACGAGCAGTACTTC. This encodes CASSLVDSSYEQYF.

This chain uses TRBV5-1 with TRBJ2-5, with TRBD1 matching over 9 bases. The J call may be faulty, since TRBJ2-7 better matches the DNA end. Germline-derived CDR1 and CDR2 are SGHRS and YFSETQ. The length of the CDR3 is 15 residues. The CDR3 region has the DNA TGCGCCAGCAGCACGGGACAGGGAAAACTCTACGAGCAGTACTTC. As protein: CASSTGQGKLYEQYF.

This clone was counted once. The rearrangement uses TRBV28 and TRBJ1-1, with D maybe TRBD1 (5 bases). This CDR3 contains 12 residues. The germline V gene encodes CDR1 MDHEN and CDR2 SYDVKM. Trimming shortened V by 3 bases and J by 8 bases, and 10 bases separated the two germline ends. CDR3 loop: CASSFHGGEAFF. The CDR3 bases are TGTGCCAGCAGTTTCCATGGGGGGGAAGCTTTCTTT.

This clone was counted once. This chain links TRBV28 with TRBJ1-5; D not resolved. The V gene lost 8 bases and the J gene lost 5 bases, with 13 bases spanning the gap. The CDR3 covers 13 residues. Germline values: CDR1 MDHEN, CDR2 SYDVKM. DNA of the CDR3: TGTGCCAGCTGCACAGACCAATATCAGCCCCAGCATTTT. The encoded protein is CASCTDQYQPQHF.

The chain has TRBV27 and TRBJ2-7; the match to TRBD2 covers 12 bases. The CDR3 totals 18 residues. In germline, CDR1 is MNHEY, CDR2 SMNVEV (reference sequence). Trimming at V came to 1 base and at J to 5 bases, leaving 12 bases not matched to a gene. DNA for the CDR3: TGTGCCAGCAGTTTATACCCTCCACGGACTAGCGGGGTCCACGAGCAGTACTTC. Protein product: CASSLYPPRTSGVHEQYF.

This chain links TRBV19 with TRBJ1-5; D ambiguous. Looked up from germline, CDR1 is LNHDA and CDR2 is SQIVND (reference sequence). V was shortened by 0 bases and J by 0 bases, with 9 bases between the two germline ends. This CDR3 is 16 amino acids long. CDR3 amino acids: CASSIDGRYSNQPQHF. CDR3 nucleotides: TGTGCCAGTAGTATAGATGGCCGTTATAGCAATCAGCCCCAGCATTTT.

CDR3 region: CATSLDGGSSGKTQYF. In DNA, the CDR3 is TGTGCCACCAGCCTGGATGGTGGCTCTAGCGGGAAGACCCAGTACTTC. The chain joins TRBV15 to TRBJ2-5; 9 bases fit TRBD2. This CDR3 spans 16 amino acids. Trimming removed 5 bases from V and 6 bases from J; junction bases left unmatched: 13. Germline loops: CDR1 LNHNV, CDR2 YYDKDF (reference sequence).